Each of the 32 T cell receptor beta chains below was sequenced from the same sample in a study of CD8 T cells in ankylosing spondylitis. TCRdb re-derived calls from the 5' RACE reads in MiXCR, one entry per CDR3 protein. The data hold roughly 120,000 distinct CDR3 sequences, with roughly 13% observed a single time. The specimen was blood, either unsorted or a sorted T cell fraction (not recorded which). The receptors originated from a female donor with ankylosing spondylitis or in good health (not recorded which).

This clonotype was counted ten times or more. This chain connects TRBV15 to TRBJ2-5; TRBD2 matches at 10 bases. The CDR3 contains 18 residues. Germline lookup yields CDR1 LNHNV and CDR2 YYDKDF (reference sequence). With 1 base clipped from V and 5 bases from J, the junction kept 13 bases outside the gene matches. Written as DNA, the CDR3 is TGTGCCACCAGCAGAGGTGGTAGCGGGGGGCTAAACTTTGAGACCCAGTACTTC. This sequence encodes CATSRGGSGGLNFETQYF.

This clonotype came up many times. The CDR3 protein is CASNLAGVGNEQFF. CDR3 DNA: TGCGCCAGCAACCTAGCGGGGGTTGGAAATGAGCAGTTCTTC. The V and J genes are TRBV10-2 and TRBJ2-1, with 10 bases that match TRBD2. CDR3 length: 14 residues. Per the germline V gene, CDR1 is WSHSY and CDR2 is SAAADI. V lost 7 bases to trimming and J lost 7 bases; unmatched junction nucleotides: 7.

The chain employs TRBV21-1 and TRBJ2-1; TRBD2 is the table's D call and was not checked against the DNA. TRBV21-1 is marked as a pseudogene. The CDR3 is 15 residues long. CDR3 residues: CASSTQRGVYNEQFF. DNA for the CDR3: TGTGCCAGCAGCACCCAGCGGGGGGTATACAATGAGCAGTTCTTC.

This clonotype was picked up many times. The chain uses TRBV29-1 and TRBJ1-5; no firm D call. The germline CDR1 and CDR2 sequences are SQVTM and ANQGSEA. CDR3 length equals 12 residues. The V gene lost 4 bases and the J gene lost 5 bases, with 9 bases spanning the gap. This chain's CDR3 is CSVGKRYQPQHF. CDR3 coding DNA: TGCAGCGTTGGAAAAAGGTATCAGCCCCAGCATTTT.

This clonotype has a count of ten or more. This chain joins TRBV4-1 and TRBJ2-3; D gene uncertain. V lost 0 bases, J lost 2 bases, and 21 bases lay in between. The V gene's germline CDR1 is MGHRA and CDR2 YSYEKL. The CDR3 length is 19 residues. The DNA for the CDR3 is TGCGCCAGCAGCCAAGATTTGTCAGGCTATCTCTACAACACAGATACGCAGTATTTT. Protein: CASSQDLSGYLYNTDTQYF.

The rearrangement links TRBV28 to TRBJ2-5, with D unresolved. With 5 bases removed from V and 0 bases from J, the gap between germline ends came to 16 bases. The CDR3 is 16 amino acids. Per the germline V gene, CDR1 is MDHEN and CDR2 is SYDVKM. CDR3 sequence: CASSPAAQKYQETQYF. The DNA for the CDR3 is TGTGCCAGCAGTCCCGCCGCGCAGAAGTACCAAGAGACCCAGTACTTC.

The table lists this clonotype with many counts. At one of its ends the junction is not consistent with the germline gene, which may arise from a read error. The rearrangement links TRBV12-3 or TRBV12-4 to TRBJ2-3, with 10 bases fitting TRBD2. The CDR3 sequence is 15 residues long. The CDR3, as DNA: TGTGCCAGCAGTCTAGCGGGAGCCACCACAGATACGCAGTATTTT. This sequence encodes CASSLAGATTDTQYF.

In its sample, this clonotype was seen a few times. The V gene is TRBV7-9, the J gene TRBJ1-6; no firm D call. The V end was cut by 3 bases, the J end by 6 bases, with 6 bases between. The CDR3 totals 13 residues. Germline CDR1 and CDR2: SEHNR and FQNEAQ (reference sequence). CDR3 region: CASSFYSNSPLHF. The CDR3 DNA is TGTGCCAGCAGCTTTTACTCTAATTCACCCCTCCACTTT.

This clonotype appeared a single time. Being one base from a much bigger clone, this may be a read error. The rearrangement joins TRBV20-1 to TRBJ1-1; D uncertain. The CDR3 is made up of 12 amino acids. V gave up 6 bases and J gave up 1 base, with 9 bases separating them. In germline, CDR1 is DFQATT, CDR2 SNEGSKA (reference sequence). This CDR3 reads CSARRQNTEAFF. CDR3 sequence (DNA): TGCAGTGCACGTCGACAGAACACTGAAGCTTTCTTT.

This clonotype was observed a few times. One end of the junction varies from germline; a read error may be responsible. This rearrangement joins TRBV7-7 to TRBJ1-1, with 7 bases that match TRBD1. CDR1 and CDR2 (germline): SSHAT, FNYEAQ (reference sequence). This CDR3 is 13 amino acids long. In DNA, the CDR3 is TGTGCTAGCAGCTTAGGGCCGGGACAGGAAGCTTTCTTT. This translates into CASSLGPGQEAFF.

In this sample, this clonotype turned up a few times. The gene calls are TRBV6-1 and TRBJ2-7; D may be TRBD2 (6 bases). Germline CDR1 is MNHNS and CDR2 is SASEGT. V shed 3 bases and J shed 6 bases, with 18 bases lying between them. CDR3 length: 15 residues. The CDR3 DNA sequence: TGTGCCAGCAGTGATTCTCGACTAGGGTCCCGCGAGCAGTACTTC. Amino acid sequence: CASSDSRLGSREQYF.

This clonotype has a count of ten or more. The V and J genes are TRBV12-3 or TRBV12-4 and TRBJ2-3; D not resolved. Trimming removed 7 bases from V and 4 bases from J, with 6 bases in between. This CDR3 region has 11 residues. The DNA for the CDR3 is TGTGCCAGCATAGTCTCAGATACGCAGTATTTT. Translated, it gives CASIVSDTQYF.

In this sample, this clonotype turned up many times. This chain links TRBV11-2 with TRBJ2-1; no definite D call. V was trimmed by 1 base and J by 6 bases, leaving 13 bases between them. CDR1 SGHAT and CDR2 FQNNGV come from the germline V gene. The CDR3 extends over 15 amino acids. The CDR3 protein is CASSLGHNPGNEQFF. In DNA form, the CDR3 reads TGTGCCAGCAGCTTAGGACACAATCCTGGCAATGAGCAGTTCTTC.

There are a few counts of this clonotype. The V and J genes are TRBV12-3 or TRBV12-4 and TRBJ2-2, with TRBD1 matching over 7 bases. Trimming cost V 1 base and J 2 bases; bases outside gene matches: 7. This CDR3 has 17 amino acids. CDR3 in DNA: TGTGCCAGCAGTTTAGATCGGACAGGCTTTAACACCGGGGAGCTGTTTTTT. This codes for CASSLDRTGFNTGELFF.

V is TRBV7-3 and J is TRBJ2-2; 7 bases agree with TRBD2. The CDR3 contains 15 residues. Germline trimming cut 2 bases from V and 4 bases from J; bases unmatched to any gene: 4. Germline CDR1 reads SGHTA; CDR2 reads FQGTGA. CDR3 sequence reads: CASSLDVAGTGELFF. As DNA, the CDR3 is TGTGCCAGCAGCTTAGATGTAGCGGGCACCGGGGAGCTGTTTTTT.

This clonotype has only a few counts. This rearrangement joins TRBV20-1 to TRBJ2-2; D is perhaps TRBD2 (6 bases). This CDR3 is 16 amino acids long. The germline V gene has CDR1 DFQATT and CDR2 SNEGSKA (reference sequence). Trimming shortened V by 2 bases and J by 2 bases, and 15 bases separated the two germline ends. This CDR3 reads CSARSSGGINTGELFF. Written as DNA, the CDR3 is TGCAGTGCTAGAAGCTCTGGGGGGATTAACACCGGGGAGCTGTTTTTT.

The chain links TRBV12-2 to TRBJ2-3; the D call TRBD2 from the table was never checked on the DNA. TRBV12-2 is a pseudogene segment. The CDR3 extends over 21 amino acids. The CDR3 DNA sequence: TGTGCAAGTCGCTTTAGATACGTTCGGACTAGCGGGATCGAATGGACAGATACGCAGTATTTT. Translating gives CASRFRYVRTSGIEWTDTQYF.

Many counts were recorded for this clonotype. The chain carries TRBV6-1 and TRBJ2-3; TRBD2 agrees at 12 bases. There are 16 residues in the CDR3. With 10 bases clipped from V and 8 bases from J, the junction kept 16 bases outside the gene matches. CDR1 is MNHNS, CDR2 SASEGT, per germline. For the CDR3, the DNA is TGTGCCACCCGAGCTAGCGGGGGGGCCGTCCCCGCTACGCAGTATTTT. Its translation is CATRASGGAVPATQYF.

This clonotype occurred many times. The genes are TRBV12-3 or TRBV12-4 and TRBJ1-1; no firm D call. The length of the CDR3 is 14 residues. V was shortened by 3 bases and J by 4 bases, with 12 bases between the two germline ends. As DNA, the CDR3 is TGTGCCAGCAGTTTCGCCCCCTTGGTCACTGAAGCTTTCTTT. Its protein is CASSFAPLVTEAFF.

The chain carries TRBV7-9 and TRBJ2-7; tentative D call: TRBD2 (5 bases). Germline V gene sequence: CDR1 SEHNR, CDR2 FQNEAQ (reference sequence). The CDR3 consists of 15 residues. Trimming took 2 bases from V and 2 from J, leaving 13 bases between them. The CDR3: CASSLNWTLAYEQYF. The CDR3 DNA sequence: TGTGCCAGCAGCTTAAATTGGACTCTAGCCTACGAGCAGTACTTC.

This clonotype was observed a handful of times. In DNA, the CDR3 is TGTGCCTGGAGTGTACTTCGGCGGGGGGACACAGATACGCAGTATTTT. Protein sequence: CAWSVLRRGDTDTQYF. The chain uses TRBV30 and TRBJ2-3; 8 bases line up with TRBD2. Trimming removed 0 bases from V and 2 bases from J; junction bases left unmatched: 7. Germline values: CDR1 GTSNPN, CDR2 SVGIG (reference sequence). The CDR3 is 16 residues long.

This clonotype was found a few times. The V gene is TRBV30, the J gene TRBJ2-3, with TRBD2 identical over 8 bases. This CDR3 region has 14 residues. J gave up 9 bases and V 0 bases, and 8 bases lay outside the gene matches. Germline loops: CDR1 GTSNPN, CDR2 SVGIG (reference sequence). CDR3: CAWSVSTSGGTQYF. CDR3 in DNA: TGTGCCTGGAGTGTCAGTACTAGCGGAGGCACGCAGTATTTT.

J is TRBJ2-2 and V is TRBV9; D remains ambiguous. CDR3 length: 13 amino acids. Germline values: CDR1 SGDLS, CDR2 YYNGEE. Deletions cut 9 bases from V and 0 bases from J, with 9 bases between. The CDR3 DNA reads TGTGCCAACAGTATAGCGAACACCGGGGAGCTGTTTTTT. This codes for CANSIANTGELFF.

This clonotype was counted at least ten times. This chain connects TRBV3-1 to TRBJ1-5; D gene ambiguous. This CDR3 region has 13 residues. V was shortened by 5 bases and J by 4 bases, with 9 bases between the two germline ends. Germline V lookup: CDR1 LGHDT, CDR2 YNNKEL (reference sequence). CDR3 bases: TGTGCCAGCAGCTATAAGGGTAATCAGCCCCAGCATTTT. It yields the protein CASSYKGNQPQHF. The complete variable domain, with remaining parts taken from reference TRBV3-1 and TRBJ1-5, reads DTAVSQTPKYLVTQMGNDKSIKCEQNLGHDTMYWYKQDSKKFLKIMFSYNNKELIINETVPNRFSPKSPDKAHLNLHINSLELGDSAVYFCASSYKGNQPQHFGDGTRLSIL.

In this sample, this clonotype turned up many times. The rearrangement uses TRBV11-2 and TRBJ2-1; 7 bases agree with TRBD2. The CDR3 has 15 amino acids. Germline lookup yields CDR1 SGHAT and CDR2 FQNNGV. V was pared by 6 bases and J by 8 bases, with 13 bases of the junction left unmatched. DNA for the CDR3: TGTGCCAGCAGTTTCCTAGCGGCCACGATCGATGAGCAGTTCTTC. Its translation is CASSFLAATIDEQFF.

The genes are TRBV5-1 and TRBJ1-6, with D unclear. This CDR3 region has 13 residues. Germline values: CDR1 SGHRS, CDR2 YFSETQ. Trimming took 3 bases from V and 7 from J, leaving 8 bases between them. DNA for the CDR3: TGCGCCAGCAGCTCATGGGCAAATTCACCCCTCCACTTT. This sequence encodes CASSSWANSPLHF.

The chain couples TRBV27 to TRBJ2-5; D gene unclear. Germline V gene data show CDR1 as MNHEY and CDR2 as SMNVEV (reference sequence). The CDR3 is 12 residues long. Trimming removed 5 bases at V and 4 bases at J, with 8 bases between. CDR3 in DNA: TGTGCCAGCAGTCGAACGGGAGAGACCCAGTACTTC. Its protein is CASSRTGETQYF.

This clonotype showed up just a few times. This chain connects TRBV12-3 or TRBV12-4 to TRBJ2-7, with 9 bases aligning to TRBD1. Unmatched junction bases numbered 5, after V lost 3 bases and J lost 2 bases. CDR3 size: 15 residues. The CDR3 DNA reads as TGTGCCAGCAGTTTGAAGGGACAGGGACCCTACGAGCAGTACTTC. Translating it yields CASSLKGQGPYEQYF.

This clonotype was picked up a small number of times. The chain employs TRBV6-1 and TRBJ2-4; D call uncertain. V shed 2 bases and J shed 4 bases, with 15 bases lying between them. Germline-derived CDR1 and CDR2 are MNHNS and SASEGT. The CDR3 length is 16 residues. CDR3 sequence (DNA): TGTGCCAGCAGTGAAAGATTCGGCAGCGAGAAAAACATTCAGTACTTC. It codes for CASSERFGSEKNIQYF.

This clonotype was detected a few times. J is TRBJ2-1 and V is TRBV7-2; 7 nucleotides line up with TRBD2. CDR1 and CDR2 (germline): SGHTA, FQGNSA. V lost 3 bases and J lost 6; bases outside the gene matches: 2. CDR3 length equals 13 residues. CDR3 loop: CASSLTSINEQFF. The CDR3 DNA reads TGTGCCAGCAGCTTGACTAGCATCAATGAGCAGTTCTTC.

The CDR3 reads CASSSQGDGTGELFF. The CDR3 DNA reads TGCGCCAGCAGCTCCCAGGGGGACGGCACCGGGGAGCTGTTTTTT. The chain carries TRBV5-1 and TRBJ2-2; 7 nucleotides align to TRBD1. Germline values: CDR1 SGHRS, CDR2 YFSETQ. CDR3 size: 15 residues. V gave up 3 bases and J gave up 4 bases; unmatched junction bases: 6.

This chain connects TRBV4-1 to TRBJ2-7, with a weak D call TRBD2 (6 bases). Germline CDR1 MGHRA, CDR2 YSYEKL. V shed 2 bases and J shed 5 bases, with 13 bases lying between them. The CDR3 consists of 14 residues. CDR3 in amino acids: CASSQPPRGHEQYF. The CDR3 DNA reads TGCGCCAGCAGCCAACCCCCGCGGGGCCACGAGCAGTACTTC.